This T cell receptor (beta chain) was recorded in a study of post-analysis software for immune sequencing data. Study results and caveats: TRBV5-6, TRBV5-1 and TRBV20-1 were among 4 or 5 TRBV segments more frequent in patients than controls. Analysis by F measure revealed that same-batch samples clustered strongly together.

Sequencing libraries made from TCR beta cDNA carried unique molecular identifiers. Each CDR3 protein gets one entry after TCRdb re-called the PCR reads with MiXCR. Among about 200,000 distinct CDR3 sequences listed, approximately 28% were seen once. V shed 5 bases, J shed 4 bases, and the junction held 14 bases outside the gene matches. Germline V gene lookup returns CDR1 SNHLY and CDR2 FYNNEI. The CDR3 spans 18 residues. As concerns this clonotype: Antigen: not known.

This TCR was sampled from a girl aged 2-17 years with multiple sclerosis. This chain connects TRBV2 to TRBJ2-1; 10 nucleotides line up with TRBD1. Source material: blood. In nucleotides, the CDR3 is TGTGCCAGCAGTCCCCAAACCGGACAGGGGGAAAAATACAATGAGCAGTTCTTC. Protein: CASSPQTGQGEKYNEQFF.